This entry lists 21 T cell receptor beta chains sequenced from one sample in a study of regulatory T cells in long-lasting Graves disease (dated by TCRdb to about 2021). This sample's time point label indicates: persistent/refractory GD, antithyroid drugs over 5 years with positive TRAb. For both TCR sequencing and RNA sequencing, RNA was extracted from PBMCs using TRIzol. Receptor libraries were prepared by multiplex PCR. Reads for this sample came from an Illumina HiSeq 4000. CDR3 regions were amplified by Arm-PCR with iRepertoire HTBI primers to construct TCR beta libraries. TCRdb handled the public reads itself, with Q25 trimming in fastp and clone calling in MiXCR, and kept productive beta chains. CDR3 protein sequences are deduplicated, and each keeps its most common genes and DNA. This sample has approximately 290,000 distinct CDR3 sequences in its table, and 22% of those were observed once. The ten top clones hold roughly three fifths of the sample.

Sequenced material: peripheral blood mononuclear cells (PBMCs), taken when the disease was refractory, from a patient treated with antithyroid drugs. The receptors here all came from a female donor with Graves disease.

V is TRBV12-3 or TRBV12-4 and J is TRBJ1-2; D is unclear. V gave up 0 bases and J gave up 4 bases, with 18 bases separating them. The CDR3 length is 17 residues. The DNA of the CDR3 is TGTGCCAGCAGTTTAGCGGAGGCCAGCAAATGGGTCTATGGCTACACCTTC. The encoded protein is CASSLAEASKWVYGYTF.

As regards this clonotype: The CDR3 ends on some other residue instead of the conserved phenylalanine or tryptophan, so this is likely a read error. This chain links TRBV7-9 with TRBJ2-5; D gene uncertain. In germline, CDR1 is SEHNR, CDR2 FQNEAQ (reference sequence). The V end lost 5 bases, the J end lost 2 bases, and 12 bases lay between the germline ends. There are 14 residues in the CDR3. CDR3 in amino acids: CASSKGRSQETQYL. The CDR3 coding sequence is TGTGCCAGCAGCAAAGGACGGAGTCAAGAGACCCAGTACCTC.

This clonotype was counted many times. The chain links TRBV28 to TRBJ1-1; D unclear. Trimming took 4 bases from V and 4 from J, leaving 7 bases between them. The CDR3 is 12 residues long. Germline loops: CDR1 MDHEN, CDR2 SYDVKM. The CDR3 DNA reads TGTGCCAGCAGTTCGTGGGGCACTGAAGCTTTCTTT. This translates into CASSSWGTEAFF.

The sample holds a few counts of this clonotype. The chain joins TRBV6-2 or TRBV6-3 to TRBJ1-6, with unresolved D. Germline assignment: CDR1 MNHEY and CDR2 SVGEGT. Trimming cost V 5 bases and J 15 bases, with 14 bases left between them. The CDR3 extends over 12 amino acids. The chain's CDR3 is CASSEDHGSLHF. For the CDR3, the DNA is TGTGCCAGCAGTGAAGACCACGGTAGCCTCCACTTT.

This clonotype was picked up a small number of times. DNA for the CDR3: TGTGCCAGCAGCTTTTCCGGGGTCTCGGAGACCCAGTACTTC. Translated, it gives CASSFSGVSETQYF. V is TRBV7-9 and J is TRBJ2-5; a weak D match, TRBD2 (5 bases). The CDR3 consists of 14 residues. The germline V and J ends were trimmed by 3 bases and 5 bases, with 13 bases remaining between them. CDR1 is SEHNR, CDR2 FQNEAQ, per germline (reference sequence).

The J gene is TRBJ1-1, the V gene TRBV6-1, with D maybe TRBD1 (5 bases). V was pared by 7 bases and J by 0 bases, with 15 bases between. This CDR3 comprises 15 residues. Looked up from germline, CDR1 is MNHNS and CDR2 is SASEGT. In DNA, the CDR3 is TGTGCCAGCACCTTGGGGCAGGAACTGAACACTGAAGCTTTCTTT. Translated: CASTLGQELNTEAFF.

This clonotype was seen only a few times. CDR3 loop: CASSIDGIYGYTF. The DNA for the CDR3 is TGTGCCAGTAGTATCGACGGGATCTATGGCTACACCTTC. The chain links TRBV19 to TRBJ1-2; no clear D. V was clipped by 3 bases and J by 4 bases, with 9 bases between them. From germline, CDR1 is LNHDA and CDR2 SQIVND (reference sequence). This CDR3 contains 13 residues.

This sequence joins TRBV15 and TRBJ2-3; 7 bases agree with TRBD2. Germline trimming cut 0 bases from V and 0 bases from J; bases unmatched to any gene: 12. This CDR3 comprises 19 residues. Germline lookup yields CDR1 LNHNV and CDR2 YYDKDF (reference sequence). The CDR3 bases are TGTGCCACCAGCAGAGATGATTGGGCGGGAGCAGCAAGCACAGATACGCAGTATTTT. Translated: CATSRDDWAGAASTDTQYF.

This chain connects TRBV10-3 to TRBJ2-7; 7 bases fit TRBD1. Germline trimming cut 6 bases from V and 6 bases from J; bases unmatched to any gene: 5. Germline V lookup: CDR1 ENHRY, CDR2 SYGVKD. The CDR3 loop spans 12 amino acids. CDR3 loop: CAISPDRVEQYF. The CDR3 DNA reads TGTGCCATCAGCCCCGACAGGGTCGAGCAGTACTTC.

The rearrangement joins TRBV6-9 to TRBJ2-7; 9 positions agree with TRBD1. The germline CDR1 and CDR2 sequences are MNHGY and SVAAGI. CDR3 length equals 13 residues. Trimming at V came to 3 bases and at J to 8 bases, leaving 5 bases not matched to a gene. DNA for the CDR3: TGTGCCAGCAGTTACGGGACAGGGAACAAGCAGTACTTC. Its translation: CASSYGTGNKQYF.

In this sample, this clonotype turned up a few times. The V and J genes are TRBV7-2 and TRBJ2-3; D not resolved. This CDR3 has 14 residues. Germline V gene sequence: CDR1 SGHTA, CDR2 FQGNSA. V was cut by 4 bases and J by 6 bases, with 14 bases left in between. CDR3 region: CASSSQANWDTQYF. CDR3 sequence (DNA): TGTGCCAGCAGCTCCCAGGCGAACTGGGATACGCAGTATTTT.

This clonotype was seen a handful of times. The chain links TRBV20-1 to TRBJ2-5, with a weak D call TRBD1 (6 bases). From germline, CDR1 is DFQATT and CDR2 SNEGSKA (reference sequence). This CDR3 region has 14 residues. Trimming cost V 3 bases and J 4 bases, with 15 bases left between them. The CDR3 reads CSASQLRGLETQYF. The CDR3 DNA follows: TGCAGTGCTAGCCAGCTCAGGGGATTAGAGACCCAGTACTTC.

This clonotype occurred a few times. V gene TRBV6-5 combines with J gene TRBJ2-5, with 9 bases aligning to TRBD2. The CDR3 length is 16 residues. J lost 3 bases, V lost 2 bases, and 7 bases had no gene match. Germline lookup yields CDR1 MNHEY and CDR2 SVGAGI. CDR3 residues: CASSYPAGGLEETQYF. In DNA, the CDR3 is TGTGCCAGCAGTTACCCGGCGGGAGGGCTTGAAGAGACCCAGTACTTC.

The V call is TRBV2, the J call TRBJ2-3; 9 nucleotides line up with TRBD2. Looked up from germline, CDR1 is SNHLY and CDR2 is FYNNEI. This CDR3 region has 14 residues. The V gene end was trimmed by 7 bases and the J gene end by 1 base; junction bases not matched to a gene: 3. The CDR3 DNA reads TGTGCCAGCAAGAGGACTAGCGGCACAGATACGCAGTATTTT. Amino acid sequence: CASKRTSGTDTQYF.

At least ten counts were recorded for this clonotype. The J gene is TRBJ1-2, the V gene TRBV28, with 8 nucleotides matching TRBD1. The CDR3 has 14 amino acids. Germline V CDR1 and CDR2: MDHEN, SYDVKM. Trimming took 7 bases from V and 8 from J; bases not matched to a gene: 12. The CDR3 DNA reads as TGTGCCAGCAACCTCCTTGCAGGGGGCGGCGGCTACACCTTC. It yields the protein CASNLLAGGGGYTF.

The gene calls are TRBV6-5 and TRBJ2-5; D remains ambiguous. CDR3 length: 13 amino acids. V was pared by 0 bases and J by 6 bases, with 8 bases between. Germline loops: CDR1 MNHEY, CDR2 SVGAGI. This CDR3 reads CASSYSEVQTQYF. The CDR3 DNA follows: TGTGCCAGCAGTTACTCCGAAGTCCAGACCCAGTACTTC.

This clonotype was observed a few times. An end of the junction differs from the germline gene, which may be a read error. This sequence joins TRBV2 and TRBJ2-4; 11 positions agree with TRBD2. Germline-derived CDR1 and CDR2 are SNHLY and FYNNEI. The CDR3 sequence is 17 residues long. This chain's CDR3 is CAGSGGVSGRARNIQYF. CDR3 sequence (DNA): TGTGCCGGCAGTGGGGGAGTTAGCGGGAGGGCCAGAAACATTCAGTACTTC.

Only a few counts were recorded for this clonotype. V gene TRBV28 combines with J gene TRBJ2-7; the match to TRBD1 covers 9 bases. The germline V gene encodes CDR1 MDHEN and CDR2 SYDVKM. V trimming: 3 bases; J trimming: 8 bases; junction bases outside the gene matches: 8. The CDR3 spans 14 residues. CDR3 amino acids: CASSFPGQGAQQYF. Here the CDR3 DNA reads TGTGCCAGCAGTTTTCCGGGACAGGGAGCTCAGCAGTACTTC.

Remarks on this clonotype: The junction and the germline gene differ at one end; a read error may be behind it. Here the CDR3 reads CASSSTGGTGDQTQYF. DNA for the CDR3: TGTGCTAGCAGCTCAACCGGTGGGACAGGCGACCAGACCCAGTACTTC. The V and J genes are TRBV7-7 and TRBJ2-5; TRBD1 agrees at 8 bases. In germline, CDR1 is SSHAT, CDR2 FNYEAQ (reference sequence). The CDR3 is made up of 16 amino acids.

V usage is TRBV4-2 and J usage is TRBJ1-6; D remains ambiguous. Germline CDR1 is LGHNA and CDR2 is YNFKEQ. Trimming pared 0 bases from V and 7 bases from J, leaving 4 bases between. The length of the CDR3 is 13 residues. In DNA form, the CDR3 reads TGTGCCAGCAGCCAAGATTTGAATTCACCCCTCCACTTT. Its translation: CASSQDLNSPLHF.

Worth noting for this clonotype: Being one base from a much bigger clone, this may be a read error. The chain has TRBV12-3 or TRBV12-4 and TRBJ1-5; 8 bases are shared with TRBD1. Unmatched junction bases numbered 9, after V lost 2 bases and J lost 6 bases. This CDR3 comprises 16 residues. The CDR3: CASSLWGAGGIQPQHF. DNA for the CDR3: TGTGCCAGCAGTTTATGGGGGGCAGGGGGCATTCAGCCCCAGCATTTT.